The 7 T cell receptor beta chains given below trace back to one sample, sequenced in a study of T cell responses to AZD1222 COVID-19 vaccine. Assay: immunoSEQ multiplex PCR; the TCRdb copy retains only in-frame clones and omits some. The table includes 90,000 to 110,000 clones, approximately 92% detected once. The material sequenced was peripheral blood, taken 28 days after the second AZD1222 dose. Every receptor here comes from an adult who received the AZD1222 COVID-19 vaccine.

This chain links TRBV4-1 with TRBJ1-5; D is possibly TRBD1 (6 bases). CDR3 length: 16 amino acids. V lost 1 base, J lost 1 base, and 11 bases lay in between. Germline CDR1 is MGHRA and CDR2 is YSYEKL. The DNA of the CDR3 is TGCGCCAGCAGCCAAGTAACAGGGAGAAGCAATCAGCCCCAGCATTTT. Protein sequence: CASSQVTGRSNQPQHF.

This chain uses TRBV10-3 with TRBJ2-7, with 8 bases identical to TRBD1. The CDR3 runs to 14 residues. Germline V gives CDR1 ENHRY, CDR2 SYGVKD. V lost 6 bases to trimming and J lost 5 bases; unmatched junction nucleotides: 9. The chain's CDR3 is CAIRTGQGSNEQYF. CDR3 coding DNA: TGTGCCATCAGGACCGGACAGGGATCGAACGAGCAGTACTTC.

Written as DNA, the CDR3 is TGTGCCAGCAGCAGCTCCGGACAGGGCAGGGGGACCCAGTACTTC. This translates into CASSSSGQGRGTQYF. This chain joins TRBV7-8 and TRBJ2-5; 8 bases match TRBD1. The germline gives CDR1 SGHVS, CDR2 FQNEAQ. Trimming at V came to 5 bases and at J to 7 bases, leaving 12 bases not matched to a gene. The CDR3 covers 15 residues.

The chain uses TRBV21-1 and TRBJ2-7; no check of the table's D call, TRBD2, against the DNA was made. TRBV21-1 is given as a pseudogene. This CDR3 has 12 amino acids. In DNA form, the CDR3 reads TGTGCCAGCAGCAGGGGACTCTACGAGCAGTACTTC. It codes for CASSRGLYEQYF.

CDR3 DNA: TGCGCCAGCAGCCAGGCGGTAGCGGGAGGGAGACATGAGCAGTTCTTC. Amino acid sequence: CASSQAVAGGRHEQFF. V is TRBV4-3 and J is TRBJ2-1; 11 bases agree with TRBD2. Germline CDR1 and CDR2: LGHNA and YSLEER. With V trimmed by 3 bases and J by 8 bases, 9 bases remained unmatched. The CDR3 extends over 16 amino acids.

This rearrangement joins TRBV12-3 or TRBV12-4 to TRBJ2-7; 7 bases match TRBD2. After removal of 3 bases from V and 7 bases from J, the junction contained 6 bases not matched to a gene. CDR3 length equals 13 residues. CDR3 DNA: TGTGCCAGCAGTTTGGGGGGGAATAGGGAGCAGTACTTC. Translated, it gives CASSLGGNREQYF.

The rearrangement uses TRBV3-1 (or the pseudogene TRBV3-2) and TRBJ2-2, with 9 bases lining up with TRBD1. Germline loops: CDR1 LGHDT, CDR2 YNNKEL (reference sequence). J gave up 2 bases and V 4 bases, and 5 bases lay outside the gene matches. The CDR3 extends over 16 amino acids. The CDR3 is CASSRRDRANTGELFF. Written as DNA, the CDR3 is TGTGCCAGCAGCCGCCGGGACAGGGCCAACACCGGGGAGCTGTTTTTT.